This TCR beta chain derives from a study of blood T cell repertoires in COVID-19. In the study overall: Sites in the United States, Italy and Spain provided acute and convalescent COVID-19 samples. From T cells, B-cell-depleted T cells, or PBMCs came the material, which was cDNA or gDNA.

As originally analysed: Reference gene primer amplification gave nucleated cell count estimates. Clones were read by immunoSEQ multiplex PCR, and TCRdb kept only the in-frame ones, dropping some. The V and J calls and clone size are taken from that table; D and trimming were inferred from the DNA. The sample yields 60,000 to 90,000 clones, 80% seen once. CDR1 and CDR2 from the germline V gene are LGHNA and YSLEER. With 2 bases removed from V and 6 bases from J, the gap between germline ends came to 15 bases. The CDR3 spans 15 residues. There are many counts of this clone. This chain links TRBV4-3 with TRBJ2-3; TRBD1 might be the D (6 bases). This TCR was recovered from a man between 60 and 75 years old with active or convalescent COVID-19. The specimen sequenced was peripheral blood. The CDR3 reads CASSQSAGVLDTQYF. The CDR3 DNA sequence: TGCGCCAGCAGCCAATCCGCAGGGGTTCTGGATACGCAGTATTTT.